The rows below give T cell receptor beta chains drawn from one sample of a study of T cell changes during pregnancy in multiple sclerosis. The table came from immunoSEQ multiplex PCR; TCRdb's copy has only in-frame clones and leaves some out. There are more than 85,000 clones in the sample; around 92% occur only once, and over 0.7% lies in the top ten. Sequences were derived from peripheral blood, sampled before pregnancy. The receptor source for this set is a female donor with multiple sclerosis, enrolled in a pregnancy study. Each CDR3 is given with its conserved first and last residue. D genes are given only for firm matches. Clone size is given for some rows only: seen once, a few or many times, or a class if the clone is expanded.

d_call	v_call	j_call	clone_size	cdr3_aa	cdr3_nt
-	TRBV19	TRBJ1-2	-	CASTTPARSGGSDYTF	TGTGCCAGTACCACCCCAGCACGTTCGGGGGGCTCGGACTACACCTTC
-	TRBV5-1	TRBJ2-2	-	CASSSHGELFF	TGCGCCAGCAGCTCCCACGGGGAGCTGTTTTTT
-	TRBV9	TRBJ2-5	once	CASSGQAQFQETQYF	TGTGCCAGCAGCGGACAGGCACAATTCCAAGAGACCCAGTACTTC
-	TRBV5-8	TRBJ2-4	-	CASSLDPRNIQYF	TGTGCCAGCAGCTTGGACCCGAGAAACATTCAGTACTTC
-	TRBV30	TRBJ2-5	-	CAWSVSSETQYF	TGTGCCTGGAGTGTAAGCTCGGAGACCCAGTACTTC
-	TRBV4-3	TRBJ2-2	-	CASSQDHAGSIGELFF	TGCGCCAGCAGCCAAGACCACGCGGGAAGTATCGGGGAGCTGTTTTTT
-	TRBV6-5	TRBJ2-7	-	CASSSDRWEQYF	TGTGCCAGCAGTTCCGACAGGTGGGAGCAGTACTTC
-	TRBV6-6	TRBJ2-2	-	CASSYGTATNTGELFF	TGTGCCAGCAGTTACGGTACAGCTACGAACACCGGGGAGCTGTTTTTT
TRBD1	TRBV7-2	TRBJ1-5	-	CASSTGAAWRNQPQHF	TGTGCCAGCAGCACAGGGGCCGCCTGGCGCAATCAGCCCCAGCATTTT
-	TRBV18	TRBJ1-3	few	CASSPGASGNTIYF	TGTGCCAGCTCACCAGGGGCCTCTGGAAACACCATATATTTT
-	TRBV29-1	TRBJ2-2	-	CSVYSGSGELFF	TGCAGCGTTTACAGTGGGTCCGGGGAGCTGTTTTTT
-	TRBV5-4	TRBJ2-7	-	CASSLGQYEQYF	TGTGCCAGCAGCTTGGGGCAATACGAGCAGTACTTC
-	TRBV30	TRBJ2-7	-	CAWSPLGGRSYEQYF	TGTGCCTGGAGTCCCTTAGGGGGTAGGTCCTACGAGCAGTACTTC
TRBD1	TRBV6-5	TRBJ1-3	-	CASSWGDRASGNTIYF	TGTGCCAGCAGTTGGGGAGACAGGGCCTCTGGAAACACCATATATTTT
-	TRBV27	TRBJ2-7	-	CASSPRGGAYEQYF	TGTGCCAGCAGCCCGAGGGGGGGAGCCTACGAGCAGTACTTC
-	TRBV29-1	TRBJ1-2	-	CSVELRNGYTF	TGCAGCGTTGAACTACGAAACGGCTACACCTTC
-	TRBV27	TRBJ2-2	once	CASSSWVAVTANTGELFF	TGTGCCAGCAGTAGTTGGGTGGCGGTGACCGCGAACACCGGGGAGCTGTTTTTT
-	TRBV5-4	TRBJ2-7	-	CASSVGGFEGYF	TGTGCCAGCAGCGTCGGGGGATTCGAAGGATACTTC
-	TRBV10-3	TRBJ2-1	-	CAISETASGEQFF	TGTGCCATCAGTGAGACGGCCTCGGGGGAGCAGTTCTTC
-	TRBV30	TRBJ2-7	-	CALQGGNYEQYF	TGTGCCTTGCAGGGGGGAAACTACGAGCAGTACTTC
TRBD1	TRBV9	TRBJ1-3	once	CASSVKGQGGNTIYF	TGTGCCAGCAGCGTAAAGGGACAGGGTGGAAACACCATATATTTT
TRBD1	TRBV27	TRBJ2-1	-	CASSSQTGHTYNEQFF	TGTGCCAGCAGTTCCCAGACAGGGCACACCTACAATGAGCAGTTCTTC
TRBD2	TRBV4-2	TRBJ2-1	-	CASSQETSGRVYEQFF	TGTGCCAGCAGCCAAGAAACTAGCGGGAGGGTCTATGAGCAGTTCTTC
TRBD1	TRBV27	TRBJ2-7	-	CASGYRWTGGREQYF	TGTGCCAGCGGCTATCGTTGGACAGGGGGCCGCGAGCAGTACTTC
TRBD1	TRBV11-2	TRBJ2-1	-	CASSSDRGHEQFF	TGTGCCAGCAGCAGCGACAGGGGTCATGAGCAGTTCTTC
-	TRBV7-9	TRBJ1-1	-	CASSYDQGWDTEAFF	TGTGCCAGCAGCTACGATCAGGGATGGGACACTGAAGCTTTCTTT
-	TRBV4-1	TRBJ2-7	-	CASSQERGSDEQYF	TGCGCCAGCAGCCAAGAAAGAGGGTCTGACGAGCAGTACTTC
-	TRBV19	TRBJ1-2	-	CASTPSTPYGYTF	TGTGCCAGTACCCCATCCACACCGTATGGCTACACCTTC
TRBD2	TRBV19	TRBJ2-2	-	CASSIFIFGREGHLNTGELFF	TGTGCCAGTAGTATATTCATCTTCGGGCGGGAGGGCCACTTAAACACCGGGGAGCTGTTTTTT
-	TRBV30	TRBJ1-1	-	CAMGGGVMNTEAFF	TGTGCCATGGGGGGAGGGGTGATGAACACTGAAGCTTTCTTT
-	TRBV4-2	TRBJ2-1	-	CASSQDSSGDEQFF	TGTGCCAGCAGCCAAGATTCGTCGGGGGATGAGCAGTTCTTC
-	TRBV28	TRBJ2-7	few	CASRPDQEGITEQYF	TGTGCCAGCCGCCCCGACCAGGAGGGGATAACCGAGCAGTACTTC
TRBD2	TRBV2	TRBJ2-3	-	CASAREVTDTQYF	TGTGCCAGTGCCCGGGAGGTAACAGATACGCAGTATTTT
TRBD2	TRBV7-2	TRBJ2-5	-	CASSLAGTSGSYF	TGTGCCAGCAGCTTAGCTGGGACTAGCGGGAGTTACTTC
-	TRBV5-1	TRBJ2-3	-	CASKGRIGGGDTQYF	TGCGCCAGCAAAGGAAGGATAGGGGGGGGAGATACGCAGTATTTT
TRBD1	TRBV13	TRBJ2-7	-	CASSKDRHYEQYF	TGTGCCAGCAGCAAGGACAGGCACTACGAGCAGTACTTC
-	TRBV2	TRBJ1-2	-	CASNGGGYTF	TGTGCCAGCAATGGGGGGGGCTACACCTTC
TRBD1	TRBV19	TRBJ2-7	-	CASSLSPDRFYEQYF	TGTGCCAGTAGTCTCTCCCCGGACAGGTTCTACGAGCAGTACTTC
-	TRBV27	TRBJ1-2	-	CASSSNRVASDYTF	TGTGCCAGCAGTTCAAACAGGGTTGCCTCAGACTACACCTTC
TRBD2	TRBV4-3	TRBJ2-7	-	CASSQGLAGRGGWEQYF	TGCGCCAGCAGCCAAGGACTAGCGGGAAGAGGGGGATGGGAGCAGTACTTC
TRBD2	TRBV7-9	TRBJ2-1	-	CASSLGLSAGGHEQFF	TGTGCCAGCAGCTTAGGATTATCAGCGGGAGGTCATGAGCAGTTCTTC
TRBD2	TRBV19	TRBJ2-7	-	CASSIFSGSHAHEQYF	TGTGCCAGTAGTATTTTTAGCGGGAGCCACGCTCACGAGCAGTACTTC
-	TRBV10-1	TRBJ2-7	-	CASSATVASHEQYF	TGCGCCAGCAGTGCTACGGTAGCCTCCCACGAGCAGTACTTC
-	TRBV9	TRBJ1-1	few	CASSGRTGNTEAFF	TGTGCCAGCAGCGGGAGGACGGGAAACACTGAAGCTTTCTTT
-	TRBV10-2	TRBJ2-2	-	CASRKQENTGELFF	TGCGCCAGCAGAAAACAGGAGAACACCGGGGAGCTGTTTTTT
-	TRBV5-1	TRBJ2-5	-	CASSLERLQETQYF	TGCGCCAGCAGCTTAGAGCGGCTCCAAGAGACCCAGTACTTC
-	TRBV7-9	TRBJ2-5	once	CASRRDSEETQYF	TGTGCCAGCAGGCGGGACAGCGAGGAGACCCAGTACTTC
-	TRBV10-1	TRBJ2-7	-	CASSESRSPSSYEQYF	TGCGCCAGCAGTGAGTCTAGGAGCCCAAGCTCCTACGAGCAGTACTTC
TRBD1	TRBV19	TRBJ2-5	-	CASSIASTGAQETQYF	TGTGCCAGTAGTATTGCCTCGACAGGGGCCCAAGAGACCCAGTACTTC
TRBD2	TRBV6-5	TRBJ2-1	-	CASGTSGSSEQFF	TGTGCCAGCGGAACTAGCGGGAGTTCTGAGCAGTTCTTC
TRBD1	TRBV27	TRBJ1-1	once	CASSSGGAGENEAFF	TGTGCCAGCAGTTCAGGGGGCGCGGGGGAAAATGAAGCTTTCTTT